This TCR beta chain was retrieved from a study of CD8+ T cells in alopecia areata. On the basis of CD4, CD8alpha, NKG2D, NKG2ACE and other markers, pooled cutaneous lymph node cells were sorted. The sample holds a few counts of this clone. Mouse germline and gene names are used. The sequence runs out 4 residues before the end of the CDR3; the remainder is reconstructed from the germline J gene. Following RNA extraction, reverse transcription yielded cDNA that acted as the sequencing template. TCRdb's copy holds only in-frame clones and misses some; the assay was immunoSEQ multiplex PCR. The sample shows 270,000 or so clones, none of them appearing just once. Germline V gene sequence: CDR1 NSHNY, CDR2 SYGAGN. This CDR3 has 14 amino acids. J was trimmed by 3 bases and V by 3 bases; bases with no gene match: 4.

This rearrangement joins TRBV13-1 to TRBJ2-7; 9 bases match TRBD1. Sequencing input: CD4+ T cells sorted from a lymph node. The origin of this receptor is a C3H/HeJ mouse with alopecia areata. MHC haplotype here: H2-k. The CDR3 spells CASSASTGGYEQYF. The CDR3 bases that were read are TGTGCCAGCAGTGCTTCGACAGGGGGCTAT.